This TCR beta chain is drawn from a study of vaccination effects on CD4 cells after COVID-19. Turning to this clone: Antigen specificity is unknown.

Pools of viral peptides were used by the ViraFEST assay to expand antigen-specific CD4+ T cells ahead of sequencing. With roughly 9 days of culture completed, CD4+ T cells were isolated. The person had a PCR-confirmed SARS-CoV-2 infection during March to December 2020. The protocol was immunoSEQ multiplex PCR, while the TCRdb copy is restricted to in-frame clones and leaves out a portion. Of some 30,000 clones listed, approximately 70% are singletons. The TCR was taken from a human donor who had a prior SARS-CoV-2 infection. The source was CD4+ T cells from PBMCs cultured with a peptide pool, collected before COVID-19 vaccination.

For the CDR3, the DNA is TGTGCCAGCAGCCCCCTGGGGAGCGGGGGAGCGGAGGAGCAGTTCTTC. It is translated as CASSPLGSGGAEEQFF. The chain employs TRBV7-9 and TRBJ2-1, with 8 bases aligning to TRBD2. Germline-derived CDR1 and CDR2 are SEHNR and FQNEAQ (reference sequence). The CDR3 totals 16 residues. V trimming: 5 bases; J trimming: 10 bases; junction bases outside the gene matches: 16.